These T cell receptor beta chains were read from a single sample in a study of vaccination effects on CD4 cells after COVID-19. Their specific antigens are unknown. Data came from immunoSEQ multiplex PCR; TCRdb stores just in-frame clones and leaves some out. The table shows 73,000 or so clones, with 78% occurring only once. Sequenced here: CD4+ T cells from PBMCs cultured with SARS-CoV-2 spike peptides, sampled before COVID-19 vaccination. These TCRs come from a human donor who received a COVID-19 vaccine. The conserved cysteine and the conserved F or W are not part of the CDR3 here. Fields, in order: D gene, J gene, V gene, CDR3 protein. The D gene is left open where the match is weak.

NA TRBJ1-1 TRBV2 ASSVGQGAGAF
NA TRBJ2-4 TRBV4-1 ASSDRTAKNIQY
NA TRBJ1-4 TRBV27 ASSLRGRGGEKLF
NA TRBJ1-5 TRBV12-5 ASGLVKDGEQVNQPQH
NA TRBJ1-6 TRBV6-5 ASSYSDQDYNSPLH
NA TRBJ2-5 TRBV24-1 ATSAGDETQY
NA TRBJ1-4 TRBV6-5 ASSYDRAPNEKLF
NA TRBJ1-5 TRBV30 AWSESVNQPQH
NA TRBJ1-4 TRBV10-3 AISDKIQTTNEKLF
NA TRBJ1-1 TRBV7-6 ASSLVVGQLNTEAF
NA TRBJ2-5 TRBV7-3 ASSLFYGRVETQY
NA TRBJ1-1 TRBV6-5 ASRPPGAGGAF
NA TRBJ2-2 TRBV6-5 ASKNWGTDTGELF
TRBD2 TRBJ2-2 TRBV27 ASSPSGLAGGYGTGELF
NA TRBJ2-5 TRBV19 ASSIVVLGETQY
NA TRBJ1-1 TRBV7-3 ASSLSTGNTEAF
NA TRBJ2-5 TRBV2 ASSPGPWGETQY
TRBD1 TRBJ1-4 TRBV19 ASRGQDEKLF
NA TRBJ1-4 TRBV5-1 ASSWNTVNEKLF
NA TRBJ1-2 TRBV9 ASSVGGKSGYT
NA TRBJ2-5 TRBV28 ASSLGGQETQY
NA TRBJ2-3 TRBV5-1 ASSLAQLADTQY
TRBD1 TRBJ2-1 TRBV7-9 ASSSGQANEQF
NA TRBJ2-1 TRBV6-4 ASSDSLRFTYNEQF
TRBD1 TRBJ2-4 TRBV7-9 ASSHRGGGKNIQY
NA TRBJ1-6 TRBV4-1 ASSQAGTGNSPLH
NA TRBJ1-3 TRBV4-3 ASSQEIGGSGNTIY
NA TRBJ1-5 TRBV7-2 ASSLEYAGAGRPQH
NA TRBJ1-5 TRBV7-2 ASSLRSGVEQPQH
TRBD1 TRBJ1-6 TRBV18 ASSPMTGGNSPLH
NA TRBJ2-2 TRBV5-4 ASSLGGSGELF
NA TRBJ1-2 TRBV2 ASSEETAGYT
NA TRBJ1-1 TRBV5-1 ASSLVAGSTEAF
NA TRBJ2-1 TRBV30 AWSRLVVGNEQF
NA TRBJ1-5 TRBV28 ASGGGGNQPQH
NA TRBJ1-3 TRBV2 ASSSAFSGNTIY
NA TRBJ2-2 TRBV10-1 ASSGQGRTGELF
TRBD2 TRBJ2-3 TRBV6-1 ASSQAGLAGTDTQY
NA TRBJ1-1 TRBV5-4 ASSLLAVPNTEAF
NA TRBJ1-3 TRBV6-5 ASKTRAHLGNTIY
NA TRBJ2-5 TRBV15 ATSRDRLREETQY
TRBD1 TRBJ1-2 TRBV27 ASSWTGGDGYT
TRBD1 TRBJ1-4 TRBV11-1 ASSVSGTGGEKLF
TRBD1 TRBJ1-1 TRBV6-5 ASSYRGQGTEAF
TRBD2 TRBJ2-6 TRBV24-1 ATSDPRLTSGPSGANVLT
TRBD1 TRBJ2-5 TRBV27 ASSVKGQRIQETQY
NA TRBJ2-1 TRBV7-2 ASSFGTPYYNEQF
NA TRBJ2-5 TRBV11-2 ASSLNNQETQY
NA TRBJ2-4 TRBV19 ASSSQALAKNIQY
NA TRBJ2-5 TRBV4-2 ASSQKGEIQY
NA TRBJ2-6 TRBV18 ASSPSVGASGANVLT
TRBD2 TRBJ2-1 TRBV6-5 ASGLLGLASSEQF
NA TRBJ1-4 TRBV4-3 ASSRTTGNVDEKLF
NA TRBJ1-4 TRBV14 ASSQDLRANEKLF
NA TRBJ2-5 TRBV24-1 ATSDSADGSEETQY